What follows is one T cell receptor (beta chain) and its context. The treatment denotes: oral pan-JAK inhibitor, 5-10 mg twice daily. This entry comes from a study of CD8+ T cells in alopecia areata. Reverse transcribed after extraction, RNA yielded cDNA as the sequencing template. Assay: immunoSEQ multiplex PCR; the TCRdb copy retains only in-frame clones and omits some. Of approximately 210,000 clones listed, around 60% are singletons. The source was CD4+ T cells sorted from blood, collected at week 4, from a patient treated with tofacitinib. The origin of this receptor is a human donor with alopecia areata.

This chain's CDR3 is CATSRDIGGQPQHF. DNA of the CDR3: TGTGCCACCAGCAGAGATATAGGAGGTCAGCCCCAGCATTTT. The chain recombines TRBV15 with TRBJ1-5; no clear D. V was shortened by 0 bases and J by 6 bases, with 9 bases between the two germline ends. The CDR3 is made up of 14 amino acids. Germline V gene data show CDR1 as LNHNV and CDR2 as YYDKDF (reference sequence).